The 27 T cell receptor beta chains given below trace back to one sample, sequenced in a study of shared clonotypes between healthy human individuals. Only in-frame clones appear in the TCRdb table, and some are missing; sequencing was by immunoSEQ multiplex PCR. This table holds fewer than 3 million clones, 85% to 95% found once. What was sequenced was naive CD4+ T cells from PBMCs. Subset meaning: CD45RA+ positively selected. These receptors originate from a man between 18 and 29 years old in good health. Some clones in this sample may be carry-over from other donors' samples.

J is TRBJ2-6 and V is TRBV5-4; TRBD1 might be the D (5 bases). CDR3 length: 15 residues. Germline values: CDR1 SGHNT, CDR2 YYREEE (reference sequence). Trimming left V 4 bases short and J 1 base short, with 9 bases between. CDR3 nucleotides: TGTGCCAGCAGCATCCAGGGTTCTGGGGCCAACGTCCTGACTTTC. Translation: CASSIQGSGANVLTF.

The genes are TRBV9 and TRBJ1-1, with TRBD1 identical over 7 bases. Per germline, CDR1 SGDLS and CDR2 YYNGEE. This CDR3 spans 12 amino acids. With V trimmed by 0 bases and J by 8 bases, 1 base remained unmatched. The CDR3 nucleotides are TGTGCCAGCAGCGTAGAGGGACAGGAAGCTTTCTTT. It specifies CASSVEGQEAFF.

The chain carries TRBV5-1 and TRBJ2-1, with TRBD2 identical over 12 bases. V lost 4 bases and J lost 10; bases outside the gene matches: 9. CDR1 is SGHRS, CDR2 YFSETQ, per germline. The CDR3 has 15 residues. In DNA form, the CDR3 reads TGCGCCAGCAGCGAGACTAGCGGGGGCTCGCGGGAGCAGTTCTTC. Amino acid sequence: CASSETSGGSREQFF.

The chain couples TRBV2 to TRBJ1-2, with a weak D call TRBD1 (5 bases). Between the trimmed V and J ends, which lost 6 bases and 5 bases, there was a span of 16 bases. Germline CDR1 and CDR2: SNHLY and FYNNEI. This CDR3 has 14 amino acids. The CDR3 nucleotides read TGTGCCAGCAGGCGGGACGCCCGGATTTATGGCTACACCTTC. Its protein product is CASRRDARIYGYTF. Using reference TRBV2 and TRBJ1-2 for the parts outside the CDR3, the full variable domain is EPEVTQTPSHQVTQMGQEVILRCVPISNHLYFYWYRQILGQKVEFLVSFYNNEISEKSEIFDDQFSVERPDGSNFTLKIRSTKLEDSAMYFCASRRDARIYGYTFGSGTRLTVV.

The chain carries TRBV4-3 and TRBJ1-3; the D gene is possibly TRBD1 (6 bases). V was pared by 2 bases and J by 3 bases, with 17 bases between. Looked up from germline, CDR1 is LGHNA and CDR2 is YSLEER. This CDR3 region has 17 residues. The CDR3 loop reads CASSQYVPTGGGNTIYF. Written as DNA, the CDR3 is TGCGCCAGCAGCCAATATGTTCCGACAGGAGGTGGAAACACCATATATTTT.

This chain links TRBV9 with TRBJ1-3; 7 bases map to TRBD1. J gave up 6 bases and V 3 bases, and 6 bases lay outside the gene matches. This CDR3 has 14 amino acids. Germline V gene data show CDR1 as SGDLS and CDR2 as YYNGEE. The chain's CDR3 is CASSATGSENTIYF. The CDR3 nucleotides are TGTGCCAGCAGCGCGACAGGGTCGGAAAACACCATATATTTT. The whole variable domain, remainder taken from reference TRBV9 and TRBJ1-3, is DSGVTQTPKHLITATGQRVTLRCSPRSGDLSVYWYQQSLDQGLQFLIQYYNGEERAKGNILERFSAQQFPDLHSELNLSSLELGDSALYFCASSATGSENTIYFGEGSWLTVV.

The rearrangement joins TRBV29-1 to TRBJ2-2; 10 bases agree with TRBD1. CDR3 length: 12 residues. CDR1 and CDR2 (germline): SQVTM, ANQGSEA. V was clipped by 7 bases and J by 7 bases; unmatched bases: 3. CDR3 nucleotide sequence: TGCAGCGGGGGACAGGGGAACGGGGAGCTGTTTTTT. Translating it yields CSGGQGNGELFF.

Regarding this clone: The same CDR3 can be traced to other DNA sequences in this sample. The J gene is TRBJ2-7, the V gene TRBV19; tentative D call: TRBD2 (6 bases). Germline V gene lookup returns CDR1 LNHDA and CDR2 SQIVND (reference sequence). The V end lost 4 bases, the J end lost 0 bases, and 10 bases lay between the germline ends. The CDR3 is 14 amino acids. Written as DNA, the CDR3 is TGTGCCAGTAGTACTAGCGCCAGCTCCTACGAGCAGTACTTC. Protein sequence: CASSTSASSYEQYF.

The J gene is TRBJ2-3, the V gene TRBV2; weak D call: TRBD1 (6 bases). V was pared by 5 bases and J by 4 bases, with 13 bases between. CDR3 size: 14 residues. Germline V gives CDR1 SNHLY, CDR2 FYNNEI. The CDR3 nucleotides read TGTGCCAGCAGTCCTCAGGGGTCGGCAGATACGCAGTATTTT. Residues: CASSPQGSADTQYF.

This chain uses TRBV5-4 with TRBJ2-3, with D uncertain. CDR3 length: 16 amino acids. Deletions cut 3 bases from V and 0 bases from J, with 14 bases between. Germline V gene lookup returns CDR1 SGHNT and CDR2 YYREEE (reference sequence). The CDR3 sequence is CASSSSHLTSTDTQYF. The CDR3 DNA follows: TGTGCCAGCAGCTCTTCACATTTGACCAGCACAGATACGCAGTATTTT.

V is TRBV5-1 and J is TRBJ1-3; D remains ambiguous. The ends were cut back, 1 base at V and 0 bases at J, with 11 bases in the middle. Germline V gene lookup returns CDR1 SGHRS and CDR2 YFSETQ. The CDR3 is made up of 16 amino acids. For the CDR3, the DNA is TGCGCCAGCAGCTTGCGGGAACTAAGCTCTGGAAACACCATATATTTT. Its protein product is CASSLRELSSGNTIYF.

CDR3 region: CASSFLRSTGGMEGTHNEQFF. CDR3 bases: TGTGCCAGCAGTTTTCTCAGGTCGACAGGGGGCATGGAGGGTACTCACAATGAGCAGTTCTTC. The rearrangement uses TRBV28 and TRBJ2-1, with TRBD1 identical over 10 bases. Germline loops: CDR1 MDHEN, CDR2 SYDVKM. Trimming cost V 3 bases and J 5 bases; bases outside gene matches: 22. The CDR3 is made up of 21 amino acids.

This chain connects TRBV30 to TRBJ1-4, with 7 bases that match TRBD1. Unmatched junction bases numbered 5, after V lost 3 bases and J lost 7 bases. CDR3 size: 13 residues. CDR1 is GTSNPN, CDR2 SVGIG, per germline (reference sequence). As DNA, the CDR3 is TGTGCCTGGAGGAACAGGGGAGGTGAAAAACTGTTTTTT. This sequence encodes CAWRNRGGEKLFF.

The chain has TRBV29-1 and TRBJ1-2; TRBD1 might be the D (6 bases). Germline lookup yields CDR1 SQVTM and CDR2 ANQGSEA. V lost 4 bases, J lost 8 bases, and 20 bases lay in between. The CDR3 covers 14 residues. This CDR3 reads CSVGTNVPGDGYTF. CDR3 nucleotides: TGCAGCGTTGGGACGAACGTACCAGGGGACGGCTACACCTTC.

This rearrangement joins TRBV7-2 to TRBJ2-7; no reliable D call. V was clipped by 4 bases and J by 6 bases, with 10 bases between them. Germline values: CDR1 SGHTA, CDR2 FQGNSA. CDR3 size: 12 residues. CDR3 in amino acids: CASSSSWGEQYF. As DNA, the CDR3 is TGTGCCAGCAGCTCATCATGGGGCGAGCAGTACTTC.

The sample holds one count of this clone. The CDR3, as DNA: TGCGCCAGCAGTTTCACGATCACTAGCGGGAATCTCTACGAGCAGTACTTC. Amino acids: CASSFTITSGNLYEQYF. The rearrangement joins TRBV5-1 to TRBJ2-7; TRBD2 matches at 10 bases. The CDR3 consists of 17 residues. From germline, CDR1 is SGHRS and CDR2 YFSETQ. Germline trimming cut 5 bases from V and 3 bases from J; bases unmatched to any gene: 14.

In its sample, this clone was seen a few times. This rearrangement joins TRBV2 to TRBJ1-2; 9 bases agree with TRBD1. CDR3 length: 13 residues. V dropped 9 bases and J dropped 5; count of bases not matched to a gene: 7. Per the germline V gene, CDR1 is SNHLY and CDR2 is FYNNEI. CDR3 in amino acids: CASSQGAWYGYTF. The CDR3 region has the DNA TGTGCCAGTTCACAGGGGGCTTGGTATGGCTACACCTTC.

The chain couples TRBV6-1 to TRBJ2-3, with a possible D match to TRBD2 (6 bases). CDR3 size: 16 residues. Per germline, CDR1 MNHNS and CDR2 SASEGT. The V end was cut by 3 bases, the J end by 0 bases, with 13 bases between. The CDR3 nucleotides are TGTGCCAGCAGTGAGGAGGGACTGCTTAGCACAGATACGCAGTATTTT. This translates into CASSEEGLLSTDTQYF.

The J gene is TRBJ2-7, the V gene TRBV7-8; D may be TRBD1 (5 bases). This CDR3 is 13 amino acids long. The V gene lost 5 bases and the J gene lost 6 bases, with 14 bases spanning the gap. Germline CDR1 SGHVS, CDR2 FQNEAQ. The CDR3 coding sequence is TGTGCCAGCAGCCTCCAACAGGATGGCGAGCAGTACTTC. This translates into CASSLQQDGEQYF.

The chain uses TRBV4-3 and TRBJ2-7; D is unclear. Trimming shortened V by 1 base and J by 2 bases, and 9 bases separated the two germline ends. Germline loops: CDR1 LGHNA, CDR2 YSLEER. The CDR3 totals 14 residues. CDR3 in amino acids: CASSQARLTYEQYF. CDR3 nucleotide sequence: TGCGCCAGCAGCCAAGCTAGGTTAACCTACGAGCAGTACTTC.

CDR3 residues: CASSQGMNTEAFF. In DNA, the CDR3 is TGCGCCAGCAGCCAGGGCATGAACACTGAAGCTTTCTTT. V usage is TRBV4-3 and J usage is TRBJ1-1; no clear D gene. V was clipped by 3 bases and J by 0 bases, with 5 bases between them. Germline CDR1 and CDR2: LGHNA and YSLEER. The CDR3 has 13 amino acids.

This chain joins TRBV30 and TRBJ1-1; TRBD1 is a possible D gene (6 bases). The germline V and J ends were trimmed by 5 bases and 1 base, with 11 bases remaining between them. Germline V CDR1 and CDR2: GTSNPN, SVGIG (reference sequence). The CDR3 has 13 residues. CDR3 loop: CAWHRVGNTEAFF. The CDR3 region has the DNA TGTGCCTGGCACAGGGTGGGGAACACTGAAGCTTTCTTT. The full variable domain, rest sourced from reference TRBV30 and TRBJ1-1, is SQTIHQWPATLVQPVGSPLSLECTVEGTSNPNLYWYRQAAGRGLQLLFYSVGIGQISSEVPQNLSASRPQDRQFILSSKKLLLSDSGFYLCAWHRVGNTEAFFGQGTRLTVV.

The gene calls are TRBV6-6 and TRBJ1-2, with TRBD1 identical over 10 bases. The germline V gene encodes CDR1 MNHNY and CDR2 SVGAGI (reference sequence). V lost 5 bases and J lost 3; bases outside the gene matches: 3. The CDR3 runs to 14 residues. CDR3 in amino acids: CASSVGTGDYGYTF. DNA for the CDR3: TGTGCCAGCAGTGTAGGGACAGGGGACTATGGCTACACCTTC.

The chain uses TRBV5-1 and TRBJ2-2, with D perhaps matching TRBD1 (6 bases). Germline V CDR1 and CDR2: SGHRS, YFSETQ. The CDR3 is 18 amino acids. V gave up 0 bases and J gave up 4 bases, with 19 bases separating them. CDR3 protein: CASSLEGGQYIGTGELFF. The CDR3 DNA reads TGCGCCAGCAGCTTGGAAGGAGGACAGTATATTGGCACCGGGGAGCTGTTTTTT.

This CDR3 reads CASSLDGGLYYEQYF. Here the CDR3 DNA reads TGTGCCAGCAGCTTGGATGGGGGGCTCTACTACGAGCAGTACTTC. The chain recombines TRBV5-4 with TRBJ2-7, with D tentatively TRBD1 or TRBD2 (6 bases each). The CDR3 totals 15 residues. Germline assignment: CDR1 SGHNT and CDR2 YYREEE (reference sequence). V shed 0 bases and J shed 3 bases, with 13 bases lying between them.

The gene calls are TRBV10-3 and TRBJ2-1; 11 positions match TRBD2. CDR1 and CDR2 (germline): ENHRY, SYGVKD. The junction had 4 bases not matched to a gene; V was cut back by 5 bases and J by 10 bases. This CDR3 contains 13 residues. In nucleotides, the CDR3 is TGTGCCATCAGTCAGAGACTAGCGGGGGAGCAGTTCTTC. This gives the protein CAISQRLAGEQFF.

Only one count was recorded for this clone. This chain joins TRBV19 and TRBJ2-7; 8 bases line up with TRBD1. This CDR3 has 15 residues. Losses at the gene ends were 3 bases for V and 3 bases for J; bases not matched to a gene: 7. CDR1 and CDR2 from the germline V gene are LNHDA and SQIVND (reference sequence). Here the CDR3 DNA reads TGTGCCAGTAGTATTAAAGGCACAGGGGGCTACGAGCAGTACTTC. Translating gives CASSIKGTGGYEQYF.